The 28 T cell receptor beta chains reported below all come from one sample, sequenced in a study of blood T cell repertoires in COVID-19. Clones were sequenced by immunoSEQ multiplex PCR, and TCRdb holds only the in-frame ones, with some missing. The data contain 120,000 to 150,000 clones, approximately 80% of them seen just once; the ten biggest clones take up 10% to 15%. What was sequenced was peripheral blood. These receptor sequences come from a man in his sixties with active or convalescent COVID-19.

Comment on this clone: This sample includes further DNA sequences coding for the same CDR3. This sequence joins TRBV30 and TRBJ1-1; D is ambiguous. Trimming pared 3 bases from V and 3 bases from J, leaving 11 bases between. The CDR3 totals 13 residues. Germline V gene data show CDR1 as GTSNPN and CDR2 as SVGIG (reference sequence). CDR3 region: CAWRAGPYTEAFF. DNA of the CDR3: TGTGCCTGGAGAGCGGGTCCTTACACTGAAGCTTTCTTT.

Concerning this clone itself: The same CDR3 can be traced to other DNA sequences in this sample. The rearrangement uses TRBV19 and TRBJ2-5; unclear D gene. Trimming took off 8 bases at V and 2 bases at J, with 9 bases between the two ends. The CDR3 is 12 amino acids. Germline V gene lookup returns CDR1 LNHDA and CDR2 SQIVND (reference sequence). Here the CDR3 reads CASGRIQETQYF. CDR3 sequence (DNA): TGTGCCAGTGGCAGGATTCAAGAGACCCAGTACTTC.

V gene TRBV18 combines with J gene TRBJ2-7, with 10 bases lining up with TRBD1. Germline-derived CDR1 and CDR2 are KGHSH and LQKENI. The CDR3 is made up of 15 amino acids. The ends lost 2 bases at V and 3 bases at J; junction bases unmatched: 4. CDR3 DNA: TGTGCCAGCTCACCAGGGGGACAGGGGCTCTACGAGCAGTACTTC. It yields the protein CASSPGGQGLYEQYF.

V and J are TRBV18 and TRBJ1-1, with D possibly being TRBD1 (5 bases). Germline loops: CDR1 KGHSH, CDR2 LQKENI. Trimming removed 0 bases from V and 4 bases from J, with 12 bases in between. CDR3 length equals 15 residues. The CDR3 protein is CASSPPVGQGTEAFF. The CDR3 DNA sequence: TGTGCCAGCTCACCACCGGTGGGGCAAGGCACTGAAGCTTTCTTT.

Details on this clone: At one end the junction does not follow the germline gene, possibly because of a read error. This sequence joins TRBV20-1 and TRBJ1-5; D remains ambiguous. The CDR3 runs 14 residues. Germline assignment: CDR1 DFQATT and CDR2 SNEGSKA (reference sequence). In DNA, the CDR3 is TGCAGTGTTAGTGCCAAAAGTAGCGATCAGCCCCAGCATTTT. Residues: CSVSAKSSDQPQHF.

This chain links TRBV18 with TRBJ1-2; TRBD1 might be the D (5 bases). The germline V gene has CDR1 KGHSH and CDR2 LQKENI. CDR3 length: 14 amino acids. V lost 2 bases and J 8 bases, leaving 15 bases between the germline ends. In DNA, the CDR3 is TGTGCCAGCTCACCAGACAGTTCCGTCGCGGGCTACACCTTC. Its translation: CASSPDSSVAGYTF. The full variable domain, rest sourced from reference TRBV18 and TRBJ1-2, is NAGVMQNPRHLVRRRGQEARLRCSPMKGHSHVYWYRQLPEEGLKFMVYLQKENIIDESGMPKERFSAEFPKEGPSILRIQQVVRGDSAAYFCASSPDSSVAGYTFGSGTRLTVV.

This clone turned up a few times. The V call is TRBV7-2, the J call TRBJ2-7; D may be TRBD1 (6 bases). This CDR3 is 14 amino acids long. V was cut by 4 bases and J by 9 bases, with 19 bases left in between. Looked up from germline, CDR1 is SGHTA and CDR2 is FQGNSA. The CDR3 DNA follows: TGTGCCAGCAGCTCGAAACCGGAACAGGGTGGGCAGTACTTC. It translates to CASSSKPEQGGQYF.

This sequence joins TRBV7-3 and TRBJ2-2; no definite D call. Trimming took off 5 bases at V and 1 base at J, with 11 bases between the two ends. CDR1 and CDR2 from the germline V gene are SGHTA and FQGTGA. There are 15 residues in the CDR3. CDR3: CASSPPRGNTGELFF. The CDR3 bases are TGTGCCAGCAGCCCGCCTCGAGGGAACACCGGGGAGCTGTTTTTT. Full variable domain (rest looked up from reference TRBV7-3 and TRBJ2-2): GAGVSQTPSNKVTEKGKYVELRCDPISGHTALYWYRQSLGQGPEFLIYFQGTGAADDSGLPNDRFFAVRPEGSVSTLKIQRTERGDSAVYLCASSPPRGNTGELFFGEGSRLTVL.

This chain connects TRBV5-1 to TRBJ2-2; TRBD1 might be the D (6 bases). Germline lookup yields CDR1 SGHRS and CDR2 YFSETQ. The CDR3 is 15 residues long. V was trimmed by 6 bases and J by 4 bases, leaving 16 bases between them. This CDR3 is CASKEQGSSTGELFF. As DNA, the CDR3 is TGCGCCAGCAAGGAACAGGGCTCCTCCACCGGGGAGCTGTTTTTT.

The rearrangement links TRBV9 to TRBJ2-1, with 16 bases matching TRBD2. With 5 bases clipped from V and 9 bases from J, the junction kept 11 bases outside the gene matches. The germline gives CDR1 SGDLS, CDR2 YYNGEE. This CDR3 is 17 amino acids long. The CDR3 protein is CASSPPGLAGGPGEQFF. The CDR3 region has the DNA TGTGCCAGCAGTCCTCCGGGACTAGCGGGAGGGCCGGGTGAGCAGTTCTTC. Using reference TRBV9 and TRBJ2-1 for the parts outside the CDR3, the full variable domain is DSGVTQTPKHLITATGQRVTLRCSPRSGDLSVYWYQQSLDQGLQFLIQYYNGEERAKGNILERFSAQQFPDLHSELNLSSLELGDSALYFCASSPPGLAGGPGEQFFGPGTRLTVL.

The V and J genes are TRBV12-3 or TRBV12-4 and TRBJ2-1; the match to TRBD2 covers 10 bases. Losses at the gene ends were 5 bases for V and 13 bases for J; bases not matched to a gene: 8. The CDR3 covers 13 residues. The CDR3 loop is CASSAGLAVSQFF. The CDR3 coding sequence is TGTGCCAGCAGTGCCGGACTAGCGGTCTCACAGTTCTTC.

The chain combines TRBV6-5 with TRBJ1-4, with 10 bases aligning to TRBD1. Germline CDR1 and CDR2: MNHEY and SVGAGI. The CDR3 extends over 15 amino acids. Losses at the gene ends were 6 bases for V and 7 bases for J; bases not matched to a gene: 8. CDR3 DNA: TGTGCCAGCAGCAAGGGACAGGGGTTTAGTGAAAAACTGTTTTTT. Translating gives CASSKGQGFSEKLFF.

This sequence joins TRBV11-2 and TRBJ1-2, with D perhaps matching TRBD1 (5 bases). The V gene lost 1 base and the J gene lost 6 bases, with 15 bases spanning the gap. The CDR3 is 15 residues long. The V gene's germline CDR1 is SGHAT and CDR2 FQNNGV. The CDR3 spells CASSLVRRQNNGYTF. CDR3 nucleotide sequence: TGTGCCAGCAGCTTAGTCAGGAGACAGAATAATGGCTACACCTTC.

The V call is TRBV4-3, the J call TRBJ2-7, with D maybe TRBD2 (6 bases). Per the germline V gene, CDR1 is LGHNA and CDR2 is YSLEER. This CDR3 has 15 amino acids. Trimming took 3 bases from V and 4 from J, leaving 16 bases between them. As DNA, the CDR3 is TGCGCCAGCAGCCAGGATTTAGCGGCCCGTTACGAGCAGTACTTC. This codes for CASSQDLAARYEQYF.

This chain uses TRBV12-3 or TRBV12-4 with TRBJ1-6; D gene ambiguous. The CDR3 contains 13 residues. V was clipped by 10 bases and J by 5 bases, with 12 bases between them. DNA of the CDR3: TGTGCCATAGCGGCTTCGGATAATTCACCCCTCCACTTT. Encoded protein: CAIAASDNSPLHF.

This clone was detected only once. V and J are TRBV6-6 and TRBJ2-3, with D possibly TRBD2 on 6 matching bases. Between the trimmed V and J ends, which lost 6 bases and 10 bases, there was a span of 23 bases. The germline V gene encodes CDR1 MNHNY and CDR2 SVGAGI (reference sequence). The CDR3 length is 15 residues. The DNA for the CDR3 is TGTGCCAGCAGCCTCCTCCAAGAGGCTCTAGCGTCGCAGTATTTT. As protein: CASSLLQEALASQYF.

This clone was observed a handful of times. The chain employs TRBV5-6 and TRBJ2-1, with 8 bases identical to TRBD1. The J segment lost 9 bases and the V segment lost 0 bases, leaving 11 bases of the junction unmatched. The CDR3 has 16 residues. Germline V gene lookup returns CDR1 SGHDT and CDR2 YYEEEE. The CDR3 DNA follows: TGTGCCAGCAGCTTGGCAGGGGGCGGAAAAGAGGGTGAGCAGTTCTTC. This translates into CASSLAGGGKEGEQFF.

The J gene is TRBJ2-7, the V gene TRBV5-1, with TRBD1 matching over 8 bases. The germline V gene encodes CDR1 SGHRS and CDR2 YFSETQ. Losses at the gene ends were 6 bases for V and 2 bases for J; bases not matched to a gene: 10. This CDR3 has 15 residues. DNA for the CDR3: TGCGCCAGCACCCATGGGGGACAGGCTCCCTACGAGCAGTACTTC. Protein product: CASTHGGQAPYEQYF.

The V and J genes are TRBV4-1 and TRBJ1-2, with D possibly matching TRBD1 (5 bases). The V and J ends lost 0 bases and 8 bases respectively, with 13 bases between them. CDR1 MGHRA and CDR2 YSYEKL come from the germline V gene. The CDR3 is 14 amino acids. The CDR3 reads CASSQDTGTWGYTF. CDR3 DNA: TGCGCCAGCAGCCAAGACACCGGGACTTGGGGCTACACCTTC.

The chain combines TRBV7-2 with TRBJ1-1; D ambiguous. This CDR3 comprises 14 residues. Trimming cost V 4 bases and J 2 bases, with 11 bases left between them. Germline CDR1 SGHTA, CDR2 FQGNSA. The CDR3 region has the DNA TGTGCCAGCAGCTACACCGGGAGAAACACTGAAGCTTTCTTT. It codes for CASSYTGRNTEAFF.

V is TRBV7-9 and J is TRBJ1-4, with 7 bases matching TRBD1. The CDR3 length is 12 residues. Losses at the gene ends were 6 bases for V and 11 bases for J; bases not matched to a gene: 6. Germline CDR1 reads SEHNR; CDR2 reads FQNEAQ (reference sequence). CDR3 coding DNA: TGTGCCAGCAGTACCCGACAGGGCAAACTGTTTTTT. Protein product: CASSTRQGKLFF.

V usage is TRBV7-2 and J usage is TRBJ2-3; D is uncertain. This CDR3 is built from 13 residues. V was cut by 3 bases and J by 1 base, with 5 bases left in between. Germline CDR1 reads SGHTA; CDR2 reads FQGNSA. As DNA, the CDR3 is TGTGCCAGCAGCTTTACTGGCACAGATACGCAGTATTTT. Protein sequence: CASSFTGTDTQYF.

V is TRBV29-1 and J is TRBJ1-1; D gene unclear. CDR3 length equals 13 residues. Germline values: CDR1 SQVTM, CDR2 ANQGSEA. Trimming stripped 7 bases from V and 6 bases from J, with 18 bases between. CDR3 residues: CSAQPPGSPEAFF. For the CDR3, the DNA is TGCAGCGCCCAACCCCCGGGGTCGCCTGAAGCTTTCTTT.

The J gene is TRBJ2-1, the V gene TRBV28, with TRBD2 identical over 9 bases. The CDR3 contains 17 residues. With V trimmed by 8 bases and J by 5 bases, 16 bases remained unmatched. Looked up from germline, CDR1 is MDHEN and CDR2 is SYDVKM. The CDR3: CASGELAGYEEHNEQFF. In DNA form, the CDR3 reads TGTGCCAGCGGCGAACTAGCGGGCTATGAGGAACACAATGAGCAGTTCTTC.

This clone has a single count. The chain employs TRBV7-2 and TRBJ2-2; 11 bases are a match to TRBD2. Germline loops: CDR1 SGHTA, CDR2 FQGNSA. The CDR3 totals 17 residues. V was pared by 1 base and J by 5 bases, with 6 bases of the junction left unmatched. In DNA form, the CDR3 reads TGTGCCAGCAGCTTAGTTGTGGGACTAGCGGTAACCGGGGAGCTGTTTTTT. It yields the protein CASSLVVGLAVTGELFF.

This clone was detected only once. V usage is TRBV2 and J usage is TRBJ1-1; TRBD1 matches at 7 bases. The ends lost 1 base at V and 3 bases at J; junction bases unmatched: 11. Germline loops: CDR1 SNHLY, CDR2 FYNNEI. This CDR3 has 17 residues. The DNA for the CDR3 is TGTGCCAGCAGTGAAGAGGGGGCGGACAGAGGGGACACTGAAGCTTTCTTT. As protein: CASSEEGADRGDTEAFF.

This rearrangement joins TRBV7-2 to TRBJ2-3, with 8 positions matching TRBD2. Germline assignment: CDR1 SGHTA and CDR2 FQGNSA. Unmatched junction bases numbered 8, after V lost 3 bases and J lost 0 bases. The CDR3 covers 17 residues. CDR3 region: CASSFRTSFHSTDTQYF. For the CDR3, the DNA is TGTGCCAGCAGCTTCCGGACTAGCTTCCATAGCACAGATACGCAGTATTTT.

This clone appeared once. The J gene is TRBJ1-2, the V gene TRBV5-1; 11 bases map to TRBD1. This CDR3 contains 14 residues. From germline, CDR1 is SGHRS and CDR2 YFSETQ. The junction had 6 bases not matched to a gene; V was cut back by 3 bases and J by 8 bases. The CDR3 sequence is CASSSDRGRGGYTF. CDR3 sequence (DNA): TGCGCCAGCAGCTCGGACAGGGGGCGCGGAGGCTACACCTTC.